Below, one T cell receptor (beta chain) is given with its context. This sample was taken from a study of T cell changes during pregnancy in multiple sclerosis. The CDR3 covers 15 residues. The junction had 8 bases not matched to a gene; V was cut back by 3 bases and J by 4 bases. Germline CDR1 and CDR2: SNHLY and FYNNEI. The repertoire was sequenced with immunoSEQ multiplex PCR; TCRdb's copy has only in-frame clones and lacks some. The sample holds 85,000 to 90,000 clones, over 85% seen once. The origin of this receptor is a female donor in good health, enrolled as a control in a pregnancy study. Sequenced here: peripheral blood, sampled after pregnancy. The V call is TRBV2, the J call TRBJ2-5, with TRBD1 identical over 7 bases. The CDR3 here is CASSERGRSGETQYF. As DNA, the CDR3 is TGTGCCAGCAGTGAGAGGGGGCGTTCTGGAGAGACCCAGTACTTC.